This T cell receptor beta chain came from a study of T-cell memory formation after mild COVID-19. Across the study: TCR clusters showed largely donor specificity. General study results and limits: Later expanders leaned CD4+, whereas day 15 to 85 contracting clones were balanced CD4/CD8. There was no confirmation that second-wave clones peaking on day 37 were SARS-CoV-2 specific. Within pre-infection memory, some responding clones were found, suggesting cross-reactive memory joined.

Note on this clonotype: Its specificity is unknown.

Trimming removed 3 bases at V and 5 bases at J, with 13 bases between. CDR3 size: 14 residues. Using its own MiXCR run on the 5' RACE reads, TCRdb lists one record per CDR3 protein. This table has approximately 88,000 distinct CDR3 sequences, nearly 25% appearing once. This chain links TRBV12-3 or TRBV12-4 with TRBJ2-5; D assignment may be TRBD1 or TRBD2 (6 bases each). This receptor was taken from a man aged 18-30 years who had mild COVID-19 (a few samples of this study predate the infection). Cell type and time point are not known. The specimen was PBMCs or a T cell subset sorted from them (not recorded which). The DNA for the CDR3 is TGTGCCAGCAGTTTTAGCCGGGGGCTGGAGACCCAGTACTTC. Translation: CASSFSRGLETQYF.